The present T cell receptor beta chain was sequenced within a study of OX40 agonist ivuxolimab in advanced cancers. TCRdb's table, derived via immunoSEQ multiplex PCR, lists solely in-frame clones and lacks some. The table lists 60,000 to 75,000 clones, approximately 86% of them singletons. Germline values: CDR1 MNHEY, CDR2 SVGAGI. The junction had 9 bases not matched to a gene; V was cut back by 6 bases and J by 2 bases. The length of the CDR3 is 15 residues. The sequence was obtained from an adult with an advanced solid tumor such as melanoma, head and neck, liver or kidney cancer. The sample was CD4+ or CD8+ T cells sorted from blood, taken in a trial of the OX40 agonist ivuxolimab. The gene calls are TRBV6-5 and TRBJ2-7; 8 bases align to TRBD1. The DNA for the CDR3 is TGTGCCAGCAGGCGCGAGAGGACAGGGCCCTACGAGCAGTACTTC. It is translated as CASRRERTGPYEQYF.